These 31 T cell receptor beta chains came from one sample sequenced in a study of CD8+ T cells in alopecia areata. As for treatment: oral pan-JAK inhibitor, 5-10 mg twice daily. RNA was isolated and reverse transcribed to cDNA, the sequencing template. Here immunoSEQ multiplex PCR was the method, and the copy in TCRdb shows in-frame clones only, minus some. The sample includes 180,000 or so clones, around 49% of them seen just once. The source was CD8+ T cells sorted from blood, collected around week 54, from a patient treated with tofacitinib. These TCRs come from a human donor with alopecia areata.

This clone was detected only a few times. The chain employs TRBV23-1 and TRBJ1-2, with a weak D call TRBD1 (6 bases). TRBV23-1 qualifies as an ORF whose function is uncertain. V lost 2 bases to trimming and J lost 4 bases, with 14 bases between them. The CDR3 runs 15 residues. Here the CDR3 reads CASSQGGPVAYGYTF. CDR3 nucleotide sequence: TGCGCCAGCAGTCAAGGGGGGCCGGTTGCCTATGGCTACACCTTC.

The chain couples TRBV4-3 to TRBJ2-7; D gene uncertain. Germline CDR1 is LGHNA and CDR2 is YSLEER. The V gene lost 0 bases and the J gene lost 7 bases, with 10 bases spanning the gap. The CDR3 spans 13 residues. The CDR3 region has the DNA TGCGCCAGCAGCCAAGACATTGAAGAGGAGCAGTACTTC. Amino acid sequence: CASSQDIEEEQYF.

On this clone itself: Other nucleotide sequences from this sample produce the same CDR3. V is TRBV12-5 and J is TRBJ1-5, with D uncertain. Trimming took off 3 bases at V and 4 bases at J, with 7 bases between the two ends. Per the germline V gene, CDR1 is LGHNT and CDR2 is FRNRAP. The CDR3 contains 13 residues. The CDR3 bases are TGTGCTAGTGGTTTAGGAGTGAATCAGCCCCAGCATTTT. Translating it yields CASGLGVNQPQHF.

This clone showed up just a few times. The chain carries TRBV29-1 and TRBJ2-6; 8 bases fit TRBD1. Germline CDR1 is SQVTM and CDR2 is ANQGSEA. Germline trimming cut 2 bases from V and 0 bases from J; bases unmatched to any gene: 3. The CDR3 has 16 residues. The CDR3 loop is CSVEPTGGSGANVLTF. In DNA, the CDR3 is TGCAGCGTTGAACCTACAGGGGGCTCTGGGGCCAACGTCCTGACTTTC.

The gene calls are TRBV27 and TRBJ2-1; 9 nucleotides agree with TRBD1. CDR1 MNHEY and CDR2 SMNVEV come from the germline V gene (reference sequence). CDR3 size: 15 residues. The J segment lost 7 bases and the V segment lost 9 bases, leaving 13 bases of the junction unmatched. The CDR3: CASSSIGTGLNEQFF. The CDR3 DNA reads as TGTGCCAGTTCCTCGATCGGGACAGGGTTGAATGAGCAGTTCTTC.

The CDR3 loop is CASSSGAGSNEQFF. CDR3 nucleotide sequence: TGTGCCAGCAGCTCAGGGGCCGGTAGCAATGAGCAGTTCTTC. This sequence joins TRBV13 and TRBJ2-1; D is possibly TRBD1 (6 bases). CDR1 and CDR2 (germline): PRHDT, FYEKMQ (reference sequence). CDR3 size: 14 residues. The V end lost 4 bases, the J end lost 6 bases, and 13 bases lay between the germline ends.

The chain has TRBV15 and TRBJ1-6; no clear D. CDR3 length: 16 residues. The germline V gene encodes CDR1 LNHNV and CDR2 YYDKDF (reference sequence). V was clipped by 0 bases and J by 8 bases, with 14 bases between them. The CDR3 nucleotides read TGTGCCACCAGCAGAGATAACGACGGGGAGGATTCACCCCTCCACTTT. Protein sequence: CATSRDNDGEDSPLHF.

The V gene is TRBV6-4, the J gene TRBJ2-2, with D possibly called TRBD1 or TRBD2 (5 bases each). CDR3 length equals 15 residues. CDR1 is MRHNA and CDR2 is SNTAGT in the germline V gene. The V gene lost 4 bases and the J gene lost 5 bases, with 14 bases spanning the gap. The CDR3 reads CASSARDPGTGELFF. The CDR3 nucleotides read TGTGCCAGCAGTGCTCGGGACCCCGGAACCGGGGAGCTGTTTTTT.

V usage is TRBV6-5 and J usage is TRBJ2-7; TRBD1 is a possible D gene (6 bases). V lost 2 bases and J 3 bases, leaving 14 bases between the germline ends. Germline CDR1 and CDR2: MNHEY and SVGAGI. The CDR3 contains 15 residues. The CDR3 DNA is TGTGCCAGCAGTTACGGCACAGGGATCGTCTACGAGCAGTACTTC. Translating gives CASSYGTGIVYEQYF.

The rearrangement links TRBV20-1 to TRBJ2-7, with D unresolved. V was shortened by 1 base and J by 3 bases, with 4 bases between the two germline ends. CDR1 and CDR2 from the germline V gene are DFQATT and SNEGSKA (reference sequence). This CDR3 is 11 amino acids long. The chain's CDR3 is CSARVVYEQYF. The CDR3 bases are TGCAGTGCTAGAGTCGTCTACGAGCAGTACTTC.

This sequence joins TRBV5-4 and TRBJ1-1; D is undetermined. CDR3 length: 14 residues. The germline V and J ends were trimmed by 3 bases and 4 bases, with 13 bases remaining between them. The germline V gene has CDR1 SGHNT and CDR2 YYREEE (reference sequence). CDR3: CASSSHDGSTEAFF. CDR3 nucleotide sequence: TGTGCCAGCAGCTCCCATGATGGGAGCACTGAAGCTTTCTTT.

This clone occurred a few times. CDR3 region: CARRTDYGYTF. CDR3 nucleotide sequence: TGTGCCCGACGGACAGACTATGGCTACACCTTC. This chain connects TRBV2 to TRBJ1-2, with D perhaps TRBD1 (6 bases). Germline values: CDR1 SNHLY, CDR2 FYNNEI. The V end was cut by 11 bases, the J end by 3 bases, with 10 bases between. The CDR3 extends over 11 amino acids.

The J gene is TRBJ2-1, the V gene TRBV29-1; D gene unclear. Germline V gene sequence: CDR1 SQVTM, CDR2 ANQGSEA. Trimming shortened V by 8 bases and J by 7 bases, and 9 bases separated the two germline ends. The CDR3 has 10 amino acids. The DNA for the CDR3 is TGCAGCTTCCGCGGAAATGAGCAGTTCTTC. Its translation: CSFRGNEQFF.

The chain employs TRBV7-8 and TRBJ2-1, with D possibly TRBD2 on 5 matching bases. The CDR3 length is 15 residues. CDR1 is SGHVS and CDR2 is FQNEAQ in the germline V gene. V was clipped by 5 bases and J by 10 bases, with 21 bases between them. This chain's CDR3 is CASSPSRGPREEQFF. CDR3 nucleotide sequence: TGTGCCAGCAGCCCCTCGCGCGGGCCACGAGAAGAGCAGTTCTTC.

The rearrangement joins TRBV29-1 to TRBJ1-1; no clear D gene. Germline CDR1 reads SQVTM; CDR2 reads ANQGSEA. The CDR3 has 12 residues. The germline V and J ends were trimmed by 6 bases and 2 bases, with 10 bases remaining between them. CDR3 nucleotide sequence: TGCAGCGTAACCGTCCCTAACACTGAAGCTTTCTTT. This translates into CSVTVPNTEAFF.

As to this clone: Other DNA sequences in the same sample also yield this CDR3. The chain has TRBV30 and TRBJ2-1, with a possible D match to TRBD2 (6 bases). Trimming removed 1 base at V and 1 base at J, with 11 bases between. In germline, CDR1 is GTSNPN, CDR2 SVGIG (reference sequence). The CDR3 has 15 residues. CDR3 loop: CAWSALAGSYNEQFF. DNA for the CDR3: TGTGCCTGGAGTGCTCTGGCGGGATCCTACAATGAGCAGTTCTTC.

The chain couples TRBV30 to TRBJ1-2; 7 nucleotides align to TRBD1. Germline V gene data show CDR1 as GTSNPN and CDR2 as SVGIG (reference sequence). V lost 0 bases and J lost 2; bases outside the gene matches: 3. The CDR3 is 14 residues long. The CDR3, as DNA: TGTGCCTGGAGTGTACGAGGGGGCAACTATGGCTACACCTTC. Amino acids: CAWSVRGGNYGYTF.

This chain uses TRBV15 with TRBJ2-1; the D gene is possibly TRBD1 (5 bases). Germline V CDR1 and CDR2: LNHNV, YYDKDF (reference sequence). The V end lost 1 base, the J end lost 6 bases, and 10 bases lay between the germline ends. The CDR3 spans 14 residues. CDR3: CATSRGTLLNEQFF. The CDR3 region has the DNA TGTGCCACCAGCAGAGGGACACTCCTCAATGAGCAGTTCTTC.

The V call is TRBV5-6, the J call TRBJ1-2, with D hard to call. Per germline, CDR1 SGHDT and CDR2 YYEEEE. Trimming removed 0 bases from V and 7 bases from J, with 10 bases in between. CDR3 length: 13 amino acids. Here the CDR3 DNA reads TGTGCCAGCAGCTTGGGACCTTTGGGTGGCTACACCTTC. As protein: CASSLGPLGGYTF. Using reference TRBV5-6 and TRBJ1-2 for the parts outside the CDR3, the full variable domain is DAGVTQSPTHLIKTRGQQVTLRCSPKSGHDTVSWYQQALGQGPQFIFQYYEEEERQRGNFPDRFSGHQFPNYSSELNVNALLLGDSALYLCASSLGPLGGYTFGSGTRLTVV.

The CDR3 DNA is TGCAGCGTTGAAGGGACGCAGAACACCGGGGAGCTGTTTTTT. Its translation is CSVEGTQNTGELFF. V gene TRBV29-1 combines with J gene TRBJ2-2, with D unresolved. Trimming removed 1 base from V and 1 base from J, with 7 bases in between. The CDR3 runs 14 residues. Germline values: CDR1 SQVTM, CDR2 ANQGSEA.

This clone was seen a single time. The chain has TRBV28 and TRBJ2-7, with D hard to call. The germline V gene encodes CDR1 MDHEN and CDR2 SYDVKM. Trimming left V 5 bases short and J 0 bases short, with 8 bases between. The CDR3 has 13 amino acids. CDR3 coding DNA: TGTGCCAGCAGTATCGTGTCCTCCTACGAGCAGTACTTC. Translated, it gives CASSIVSSYEQYF.

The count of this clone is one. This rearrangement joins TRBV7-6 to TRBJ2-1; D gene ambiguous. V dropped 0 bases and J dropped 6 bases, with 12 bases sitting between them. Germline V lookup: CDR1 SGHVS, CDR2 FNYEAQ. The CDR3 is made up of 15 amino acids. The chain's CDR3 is CASSLAQEAPNEQFF. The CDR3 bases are TGTGCCAGCAGCTTAGCGCAGGAAGCCCCCAATGAGCAGTTCTTC.

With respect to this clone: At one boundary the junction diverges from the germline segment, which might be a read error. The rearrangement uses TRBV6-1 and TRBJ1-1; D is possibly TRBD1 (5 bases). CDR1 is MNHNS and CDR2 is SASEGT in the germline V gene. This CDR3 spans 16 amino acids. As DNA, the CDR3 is TGTGCCAGCAGTAAAGCACAGGTAGAGGGGAACACTGAAGCTTTCTTT. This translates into CASSKAQVEGNTEAFF.

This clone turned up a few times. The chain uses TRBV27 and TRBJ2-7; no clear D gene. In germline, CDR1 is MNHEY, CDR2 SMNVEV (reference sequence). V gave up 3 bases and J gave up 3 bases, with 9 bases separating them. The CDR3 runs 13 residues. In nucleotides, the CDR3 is TGTGCCAGCAGTTTCTCACACGACTACGAGCAGTACTTC. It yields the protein CASSFSHDYEQYF.

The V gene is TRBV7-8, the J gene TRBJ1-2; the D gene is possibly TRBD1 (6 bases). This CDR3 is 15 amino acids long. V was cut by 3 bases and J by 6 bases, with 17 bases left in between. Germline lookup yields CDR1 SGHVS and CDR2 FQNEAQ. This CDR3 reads CASSLFVAGADGYTF. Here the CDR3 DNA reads TGTGCCAGCAGCTTGTTTGTGGCGGGGGCGGATGGCTACACCTTC.

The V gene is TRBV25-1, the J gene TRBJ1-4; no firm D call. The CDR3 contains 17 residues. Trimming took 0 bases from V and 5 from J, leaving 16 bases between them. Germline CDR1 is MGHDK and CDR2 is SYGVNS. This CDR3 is CASSEYLVGVSNEKLFF. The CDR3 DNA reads TGTGCCAGCAGTGAATATTTGGTCGGGGTTTCGAATGAAAAACTGTTTTTT.

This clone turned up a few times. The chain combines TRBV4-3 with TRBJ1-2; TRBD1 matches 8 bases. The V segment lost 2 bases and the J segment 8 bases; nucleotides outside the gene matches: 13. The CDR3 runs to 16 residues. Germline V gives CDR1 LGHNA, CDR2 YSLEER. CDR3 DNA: TGCGCCAGCAGCCAAACCCTACAGGGGGGGTTCTACGGCTACACCTTC. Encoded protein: CASSQTLQGGFYGYTF.

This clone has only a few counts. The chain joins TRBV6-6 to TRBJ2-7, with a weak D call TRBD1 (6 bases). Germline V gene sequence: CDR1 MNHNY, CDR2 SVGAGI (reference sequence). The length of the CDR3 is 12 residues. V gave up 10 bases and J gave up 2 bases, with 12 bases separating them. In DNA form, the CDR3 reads TGTGCCACCCGGGACACAACCTACGAGCAGTACTTC. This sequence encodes CATRDTTYEQYF.

This CDR3 is CASSPGNEQFF. In DNA, the CDR3 is TGTGCCAGCAGCCCCGGGAATGAGCAGTTCTTC. The chain employs TRBV9 and TRBJ2-1; D gene unclear. The ends were cut back, 4 bases at V and 7 bases at J, with 6 bases in the middle. Germline V gene sequence: CDR1 SGDLS, CDR2 YYNGEE. This CDR3 has 11 residues.

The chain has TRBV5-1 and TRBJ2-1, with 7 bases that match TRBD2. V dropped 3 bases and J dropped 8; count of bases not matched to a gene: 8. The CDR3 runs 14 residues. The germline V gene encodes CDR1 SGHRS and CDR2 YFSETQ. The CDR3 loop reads CASSWGLPRDEQFF. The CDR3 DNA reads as TGCGCCAGCAGCTGGGGACTACCTCGGGATGAGCAGTTCTTC. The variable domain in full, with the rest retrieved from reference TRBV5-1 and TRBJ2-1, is KAGVTQTPRYLIKTRGQQVTLSCSPISGHRSVSWYQQTPGQGLQFLFEYFSETQRNKGNFPGRFSGRQFSNSRSEMNVSTLELGDSALYLCASSWGLPRDEQFFGPGTRLTVL.

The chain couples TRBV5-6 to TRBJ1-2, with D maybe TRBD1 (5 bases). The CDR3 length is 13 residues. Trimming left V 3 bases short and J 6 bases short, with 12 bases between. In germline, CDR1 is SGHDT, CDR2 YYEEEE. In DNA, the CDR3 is TGTGCCAGCAGCTACCCAACGGGGGATGGCTACACCTTC. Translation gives CASSYPTGDGYTF.